The 5 T cell receptor beta chains in this list originate from one sample, sequenced in a study of graft-versus-host responses after intestinal transplantation. Sequencing was performed with immunoSEQ multiplex PCR; in TCRdb, only in-frame clones are kept and a portion is missing. The sample lists about 82,000 clones; about nine tenths were seen once. What these receptors recognize is not known. Sequenced here: unstimulated CD4+ T cells sorted from spleen or lymph node cells, sampled before intestinal transplant. The receptors shown here come from a human donor who received an intestinal transplant.

The genes are TRBV5-6 and TRBJ2-5; D unresolved. This CDR3 is built from 14 residues. Germline V gene lookup returns CDR1 SGHDT and CDR2 YYEEEE. V was trimmed by 1 base and J by 0 bases, leaving 7 bases between them. CDR3 coding DNA: TGTGCCAGCAGCTTGTTGGGCCACCAAGAGACCCAGTACTTC. Its protein is CASSLLGHQETQYF.

V and J are TRBV7-9 and TRBJ2-3, with 7 bases aligning to TRBD1. CDR3 size: 16 residues. The V segment lost 3 bases and the J segment 3 bases; nucleotides outside the gene matches: 9. The V gene's germline CDR1 is SEHNR and CDR2 FQNEAQ (reference sequence). The CDR3 region is CASSFYATGVTDTQYF. The DNA for the CDR3 is TGTGCCAGCAGCTTTTATGCTACAGGGGTAACAGATACGCAGTATTTT.

On this clone itself: A junction end diverges from the germline sequence, so it may reflect a read error. The chain is built from TRBV30 and TRBJ2-7, with D maybe TRBD1 (5 bases). CDR1 GTSNPN and CDR2 SVGIG come from the germline V gene (reference sequence). The CDR3 runs 13 residues. CDR3 bases: TGTGCCTGGAGTAGGCAGGGCTCCCACGAGCAGTACTTC. Translation gives CAWSRQGSHEQYF.

The gene calls are TRBV28 and TRBJ2-2; maybe TRBD1 (5 bases). V lost 5 bases and J 8 bases, leaving 9 bases between the germline ends. The CDR3 sequence is 12 residues long. Germline V gene data show CDR1 as MDHEN and CDR2 as SYDVKM. The CDR3 protein is CASSLTDGELFF. CDR3 nucleotide sequence: TGTGCCAGCAGTCTGACAGATGGGGAGCTGTTTTTT.

The V and J genes are TRBV5-6 and TRBJ1-2; D might be TRBD1 (5 bases). CDR1 and CDR2 (germline): SGHDT, YYEEEE. Deletions cut 0 bases from V and 7 bases from J, with 10 bases between. The CDR3 consists of 13 residues. The CDR3 spells CASSLDGGGGYTF. The CDR3 DNA reads as TGTGCCAGCAGCTTGGATGGGGGAGGTGGCTACACCTTC.